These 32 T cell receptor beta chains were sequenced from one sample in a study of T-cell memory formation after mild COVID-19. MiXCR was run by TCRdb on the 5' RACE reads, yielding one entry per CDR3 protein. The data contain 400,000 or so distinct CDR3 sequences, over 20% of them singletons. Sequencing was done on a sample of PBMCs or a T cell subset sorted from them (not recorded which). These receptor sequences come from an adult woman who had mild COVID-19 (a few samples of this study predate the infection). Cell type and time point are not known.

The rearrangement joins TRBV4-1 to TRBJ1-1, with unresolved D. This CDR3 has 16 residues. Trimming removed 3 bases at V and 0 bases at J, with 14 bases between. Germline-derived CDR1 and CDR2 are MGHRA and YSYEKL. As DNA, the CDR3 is TGCGCCAGCAGCCAGACAACGGGGAGGATGAACACTGAAGCTTTCTTT. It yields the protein CASSQTTGRMNTEAFF.

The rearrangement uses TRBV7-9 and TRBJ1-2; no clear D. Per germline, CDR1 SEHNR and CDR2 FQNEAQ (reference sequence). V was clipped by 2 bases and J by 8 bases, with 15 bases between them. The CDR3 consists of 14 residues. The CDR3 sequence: CASSLWTDVGGYTF. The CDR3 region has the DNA TGTGCCAGCAGCTTATGGACGGACGTCGGGGGCTACACCTTC.

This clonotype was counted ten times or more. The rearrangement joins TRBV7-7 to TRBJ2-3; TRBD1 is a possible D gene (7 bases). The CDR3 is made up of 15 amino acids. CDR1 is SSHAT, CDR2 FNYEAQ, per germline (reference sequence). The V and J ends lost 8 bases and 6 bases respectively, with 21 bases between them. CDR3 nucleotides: TGTGCCAGCGGAATGGGGGGCAGGGGGATGGATACGCAGTATTTT. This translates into CASGMGGRGMDTQYF.

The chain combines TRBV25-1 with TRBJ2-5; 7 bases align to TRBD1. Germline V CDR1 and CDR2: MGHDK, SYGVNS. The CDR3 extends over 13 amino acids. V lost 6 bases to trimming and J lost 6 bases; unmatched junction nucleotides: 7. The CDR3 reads CASSTPGQKTQYF. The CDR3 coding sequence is TGTGCCAGCAGCACGCCGGGACAGAAGACCCAGTACTTC.

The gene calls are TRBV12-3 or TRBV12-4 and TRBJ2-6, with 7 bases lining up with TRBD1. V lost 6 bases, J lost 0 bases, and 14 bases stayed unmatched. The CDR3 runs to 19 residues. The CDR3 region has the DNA TGTGCCAGCAGCCTCGGGCGAGGGGGCGCCCACTCTGGGGCCAACGTCCTGACTTTC. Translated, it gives CASSLGRGGAHSGANVLTF.

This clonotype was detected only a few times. The DNA for the CDR3 is TGTGCCAGCAGCTCGACCGAGGCATTGCAGCCCCAGCATTTT. The encoded protein is CASSSTEALQPQHF. The J gene is TRBJ1-5, the V gene TRBV7-9, with D uncertain. V was shortened by 4 bases and J by 7 bases, with 14 bases between the two germline ends. CDR1 is SEHNR and CDR2 is FQNEAQ in the germline V gene (reference sequence). The CDR3 has 14 residues.

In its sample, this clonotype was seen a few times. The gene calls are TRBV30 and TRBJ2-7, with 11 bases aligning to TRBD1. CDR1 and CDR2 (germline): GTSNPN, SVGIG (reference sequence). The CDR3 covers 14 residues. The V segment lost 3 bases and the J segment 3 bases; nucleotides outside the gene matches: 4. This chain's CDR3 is CAWRGTGGFYEQYF. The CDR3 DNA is TGTGCCTGGAGAGGGACAGGGGGGTTCTACGAGCAGTACTTC.

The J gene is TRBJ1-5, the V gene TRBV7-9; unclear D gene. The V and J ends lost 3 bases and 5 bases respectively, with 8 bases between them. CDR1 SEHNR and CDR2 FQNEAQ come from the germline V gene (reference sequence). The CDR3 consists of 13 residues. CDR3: CASSFSEYQPQHF. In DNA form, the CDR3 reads TGTGCCAGCAGCTTTTCAGAATATCAGCCCCAGCATTTT.

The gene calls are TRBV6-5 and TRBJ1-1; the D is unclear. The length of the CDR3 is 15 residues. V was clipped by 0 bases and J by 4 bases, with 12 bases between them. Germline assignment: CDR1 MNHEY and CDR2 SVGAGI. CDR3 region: CASSYSLAGSTEAFF. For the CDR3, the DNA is TGTGCCAGCAGTTACTCTCTGGCAGGCAGCACTGAAGCTTTCTTT.

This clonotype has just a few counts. The CDR3 spells CASGTGQGYTEAFF. In nucleotides, the CDR3 is TGTGCCAGCGGCACGGGACAGGGCTACACTGAAGCTTTCTTT. The chain links TRBV12-3 or TRBV12-4 to TRBJ1-1, with 9 bases identical to TRBD1. V dropped 8 bases and J dropped 3; count of bases not matched to a gene: 7. The CDR3 runs 14 residues.

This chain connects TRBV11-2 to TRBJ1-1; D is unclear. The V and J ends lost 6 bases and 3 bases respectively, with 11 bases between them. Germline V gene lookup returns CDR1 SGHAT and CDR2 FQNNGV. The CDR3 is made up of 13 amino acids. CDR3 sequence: CASSPNGYTEAFF. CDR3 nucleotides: TGTGCCAGCAGTCCAAACGGGTACACTGAAGCTTTCTTT. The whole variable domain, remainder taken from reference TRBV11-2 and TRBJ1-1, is EAGVAQSPRYKIIEKRQSVAFWCNPISGHATLYWYQQILGQGPKLLIQFQNNGVVDDSQLPKDRFSAERLKGVDSTLKIQPAKLEDSAVYLCASSPNGYTEAFFGQGTRLTVV.

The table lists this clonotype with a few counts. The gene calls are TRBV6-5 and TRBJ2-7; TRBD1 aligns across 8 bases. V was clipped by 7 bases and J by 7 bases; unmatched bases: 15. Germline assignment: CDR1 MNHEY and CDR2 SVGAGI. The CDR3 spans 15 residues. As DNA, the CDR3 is TGTGCCAGCACCTCTCTCGGACAGGGCGGAATAGAGCAGTACTTC. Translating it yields CASTSLGQGGIEQYF.

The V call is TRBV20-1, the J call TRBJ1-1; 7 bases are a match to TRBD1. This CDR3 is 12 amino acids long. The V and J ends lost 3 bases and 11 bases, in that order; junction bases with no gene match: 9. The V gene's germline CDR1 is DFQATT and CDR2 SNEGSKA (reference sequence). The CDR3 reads CSASDRDRGAFF. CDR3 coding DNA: TGCAGTGCTAGTGACCGGGACAGAGGGGCTTTCTTT.

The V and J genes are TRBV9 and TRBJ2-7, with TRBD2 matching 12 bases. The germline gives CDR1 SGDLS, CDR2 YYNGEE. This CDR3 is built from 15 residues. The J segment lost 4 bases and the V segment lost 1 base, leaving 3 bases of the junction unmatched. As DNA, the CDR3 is TGTGCCAGCAGCGTACACGGGACTAGCGGGTACGAGCAGTACTTC. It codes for CASSVHGTSGYEQYF.

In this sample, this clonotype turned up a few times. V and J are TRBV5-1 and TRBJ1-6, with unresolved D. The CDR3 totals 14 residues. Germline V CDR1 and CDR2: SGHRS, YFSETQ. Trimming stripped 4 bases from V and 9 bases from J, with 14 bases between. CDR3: CASSRDGVGSPLHF. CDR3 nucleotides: TGCGCCAGCAGCCGTGACGGGGTCGGTTCACCCCTCCACTTT.

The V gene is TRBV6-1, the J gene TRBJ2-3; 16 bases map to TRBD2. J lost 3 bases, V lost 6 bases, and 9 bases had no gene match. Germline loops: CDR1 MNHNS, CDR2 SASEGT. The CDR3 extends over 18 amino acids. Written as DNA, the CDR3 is TGTGCCAGCAGGGGACTAGCGGGGGGGCCGGCAGTTACAGATACGCAGTATTTT. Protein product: CASRGLAGGPAVTDTQYF.

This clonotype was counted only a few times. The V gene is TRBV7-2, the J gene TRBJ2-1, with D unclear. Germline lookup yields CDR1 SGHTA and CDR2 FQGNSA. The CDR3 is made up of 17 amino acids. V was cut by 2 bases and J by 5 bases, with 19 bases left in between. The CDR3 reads CASSLSGLSHPNNEQFF. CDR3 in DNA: TGTGCCAGCAGCTTATCTGGCCTATCGCATCCTAACAATGAGCAGTTCTTC.

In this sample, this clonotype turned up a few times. The CDR3 is CASSLEQGKTSYNEQFF. CDR3 nucleotides: TGCGCCAGCAGCTTGGAACAGGGGAAAACCTCCTACAATGAGCAGTTCTTC. The rearrangement joins TRBV5-1 to TRBJ2-1; TRBD1 aligns across 7 bases. Germline V CDR1 and CDR2: SGHRS, YFSETQ. The CDR3 sequence is 17 residues long. After removal of 0 bases from V and 0 bases from J, the junction contained 6 bases not matched to a gene.

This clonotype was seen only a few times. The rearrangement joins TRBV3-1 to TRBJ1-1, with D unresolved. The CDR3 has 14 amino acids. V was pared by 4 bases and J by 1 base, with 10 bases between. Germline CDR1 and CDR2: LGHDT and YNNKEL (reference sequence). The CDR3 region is CASSRSLSNTEAFF. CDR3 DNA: TGTGCCAGCAGCCGAAGTTTGTCGAACACTGAAGCTTTCTTT.

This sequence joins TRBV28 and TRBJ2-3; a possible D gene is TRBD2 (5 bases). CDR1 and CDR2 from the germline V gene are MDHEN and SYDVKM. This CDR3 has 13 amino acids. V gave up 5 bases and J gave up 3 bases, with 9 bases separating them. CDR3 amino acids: CASSHPGTDTQYF. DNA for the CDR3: TGTGCCAGCAGTCACCCGGGAACAGATACGCAGTATTTT.

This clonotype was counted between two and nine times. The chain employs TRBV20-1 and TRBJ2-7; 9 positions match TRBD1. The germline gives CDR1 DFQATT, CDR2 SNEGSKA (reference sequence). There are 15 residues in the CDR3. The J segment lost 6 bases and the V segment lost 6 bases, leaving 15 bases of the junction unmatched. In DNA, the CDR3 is TGCAGTGCGACCCACCCGACAGGGGGATGGCTCGAGCAGTACTTC. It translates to CSATHPTGGWLEQYF.

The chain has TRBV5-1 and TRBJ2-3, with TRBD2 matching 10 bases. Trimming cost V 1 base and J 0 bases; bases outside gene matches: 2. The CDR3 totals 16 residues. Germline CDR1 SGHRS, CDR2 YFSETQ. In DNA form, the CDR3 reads TGCGCCAGCAGCTTGCCACTAGCGGGGAGCACAGATACGCAGTATTTT. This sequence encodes CASSLPLAGSTDTQYF.

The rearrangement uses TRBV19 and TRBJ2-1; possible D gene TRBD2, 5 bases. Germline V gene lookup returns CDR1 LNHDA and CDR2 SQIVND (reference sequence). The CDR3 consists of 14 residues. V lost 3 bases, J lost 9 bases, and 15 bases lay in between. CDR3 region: CASSIRVSRGEQFF. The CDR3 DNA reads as TGTGCCAGTAGTATCCGGGTGTCTCGGGGTGAGCAGTTCTTC.

In DNA, the CDR3 is TGTGCCAGCAGCCAATCCGACAGGGATGGTAGCGGGGAGCTGTTTTTT. Translation: CASSQSDRDGSGELFF. This chain connects TRBV4-2 to TRBJ2-2, with 7 positions matching TRBD1. J lost 7 bases, V lost 2 bases, and 10 bases had no gene match. Germline V gene data show CDR1 as LGHNA and CDR2 as YNFKEQ. The CDR3 consists of 16 residues.

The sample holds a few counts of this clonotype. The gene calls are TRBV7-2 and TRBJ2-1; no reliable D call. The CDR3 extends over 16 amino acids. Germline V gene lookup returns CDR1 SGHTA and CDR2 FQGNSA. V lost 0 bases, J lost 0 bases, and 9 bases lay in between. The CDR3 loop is CASSLALGSSYNEQFF. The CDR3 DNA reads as TGTGCCAGCAGCTTAGCCCTCGGATCCTCCTACAATGAGCAGTTCTTC.

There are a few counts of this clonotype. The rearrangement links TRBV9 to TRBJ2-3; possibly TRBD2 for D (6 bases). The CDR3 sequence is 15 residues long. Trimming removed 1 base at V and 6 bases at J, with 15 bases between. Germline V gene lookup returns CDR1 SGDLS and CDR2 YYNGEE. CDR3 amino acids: CASSVSGTGADTQYF. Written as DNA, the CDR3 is TGTGCCAGCAGCGTATCCGGGACTGGCGCGGATACGCAGTATTTT.

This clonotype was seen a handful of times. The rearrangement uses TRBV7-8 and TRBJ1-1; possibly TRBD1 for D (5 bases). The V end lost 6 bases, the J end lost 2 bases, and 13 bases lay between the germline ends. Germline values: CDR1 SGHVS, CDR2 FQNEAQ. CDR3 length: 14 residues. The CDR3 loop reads CASRSQGFNTEAFF. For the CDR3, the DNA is TGTGCCAGCAGGAGCCAGGGATTCAACACTGAAGCTTTCTTT.

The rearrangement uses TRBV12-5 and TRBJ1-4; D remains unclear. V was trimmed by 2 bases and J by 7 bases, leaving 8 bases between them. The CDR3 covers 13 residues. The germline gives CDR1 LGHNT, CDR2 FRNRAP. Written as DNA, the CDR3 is TGTGCTAGTGGTTTGAGGTCGGGTGAAAAACTGTTTTTT. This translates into CASGLRSGEKLFF.

CDR3 sequence: CASSRDRGEQFF. CDR3 DNA: TGTGCCAGCAGTCGGGACAGGGGTGAGCAGTTCTTC. The chain combines TRBV6-5 with TRBJ2-1; 10 bases are a match to TRBD1. The germline CDR1 and CDR2 sequences are MNHEY and SVGAGI. Trimming took 5 bases from V and 9 from J; bases not matched to a gene: 1. This CDR3 is built from 12 residues.

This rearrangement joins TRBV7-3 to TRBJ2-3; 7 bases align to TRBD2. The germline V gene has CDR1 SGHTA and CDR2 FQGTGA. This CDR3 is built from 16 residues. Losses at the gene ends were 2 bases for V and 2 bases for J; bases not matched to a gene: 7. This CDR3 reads CASSLGQRGNTDTQYF. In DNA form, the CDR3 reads TGTGCCAGCAGCTTAGGTCAGCGGGGCAACACAGATACGCAGTATTTT.

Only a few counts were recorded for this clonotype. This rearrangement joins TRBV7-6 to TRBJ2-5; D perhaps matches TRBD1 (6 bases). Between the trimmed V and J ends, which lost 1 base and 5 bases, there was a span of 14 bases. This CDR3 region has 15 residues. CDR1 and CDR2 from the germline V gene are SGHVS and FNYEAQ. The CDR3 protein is CASSLVGRGEETQYF. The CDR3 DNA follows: TGTGCCAGCAGCTTAGTGGGCAGGGGAGAGGAGACCCAGTACTTC. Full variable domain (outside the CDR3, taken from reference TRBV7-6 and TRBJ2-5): GAGVSQSPRYKVTKRGQDVALRCDPISGHVSLYWYRQALGQGPEFLTYFNYEAQQDKSGLPNDRFSAERPEGSISTLTIQRTEQRDSAMYRCASSLVGRGEETQYFGPGTRLLVL.

CDR3 region: CASSYRGLNTEAFF. CDR3 DNA sequence: TGTGCCAGCAGTTACAGGGGTTTGAACACTGAAGCTTTCTTT. The J gene is TRBJ1-1, the V gene TRBV27, with TRBD1 matching over 7 bases. The CDR3 spans 14 residues. Germline V gives CDR1 MNHEY, CDR2 SMNVEV (reference sequence). V dropped 4 bases and J dropped 0; count of bases not matched to a gene: 2.